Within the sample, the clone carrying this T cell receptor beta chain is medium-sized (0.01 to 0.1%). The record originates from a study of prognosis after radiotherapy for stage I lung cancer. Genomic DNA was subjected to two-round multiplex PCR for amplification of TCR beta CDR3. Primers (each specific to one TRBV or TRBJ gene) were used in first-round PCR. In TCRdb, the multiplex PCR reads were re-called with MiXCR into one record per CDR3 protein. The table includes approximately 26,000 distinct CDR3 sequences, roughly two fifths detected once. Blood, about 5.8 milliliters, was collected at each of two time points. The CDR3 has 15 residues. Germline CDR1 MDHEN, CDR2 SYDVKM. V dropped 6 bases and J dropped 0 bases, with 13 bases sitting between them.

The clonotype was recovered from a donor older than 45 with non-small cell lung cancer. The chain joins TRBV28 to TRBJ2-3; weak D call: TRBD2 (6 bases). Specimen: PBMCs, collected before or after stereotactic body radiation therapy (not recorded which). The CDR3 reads CASRPSGGSTDTQYF. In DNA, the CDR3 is TGTGCCAGCAGACCCTCCGGAGGGAGCACAGATACGCAGTATTTT.